This TCR beta chain was recovered during a study of blood T cell repertoires in COVID-19. Original analysis: Amplification from reference gene primers served as the basis for estimated nucleated cell counts. TCRdb's table, derived via immunoSEQ multiplex PCR, lists solely in-frame clones and lacks some. That table gives V, J and clone size, and the DNA gave D and trimming. The sample has 120,000 or so clones, around 85% seen once. Germline loops: CDR1 SGDLS, CDR2 YYNGEE. This CDR3 has 15 residues. The V gene end was trimmed by 3 bases and the J gene end by 5 bases; junction bases not matched to a gene: 7.

This clonotype was sampled from a man aged 30-40 years with COVID-19, enrolled during active disease. Material for sequencing was peripheral blood. V and J are TRBV9 and TRBJ1-4, with 7 bases that match TRBD1. The CDR3 region has the DNA TGTGCCAGCAGCGAGGACCCGGGACAGAATGAAAAACTGTTTTTT. It translates to CASSEDPGQNEKLFF.